This T cell receptor (beta chain) was recovered during a study of T-cell reconstitution after alpha-beta-depleted transplantation in children. This clonotype was seen a few times. Unique molecular identifiers were built into the TCRbeta library. TCRdb re-derived calls from the PCR reads in MiXCR, one entry per CDR3 protein. This sample has approximately 340,000 distinct CDR3 sequences, with 10% found just once. This clonotype was obtained from a human donor who donated a stem cell graft to a child with acute lymphoblastic leukemia. The input for sequencing was PBMCs from the stem cell graft donor, taken from the stem cell graft.

The CDR3 nucleotides read TGCAGTGCTAGAGCGGGGGCTGGTACAGATACGCAGTATTTT. Residues: CSARAGAGTDTQYF. This sequence joins TRBV20-1 and TRBJ2-3; D may correspond to TRBD1 or TRBD2 (6 bases each). This CDR3 region has 14 residues. Looked up from germline, CDR1 is DFQATT and CDR2 is SNEGSKA (reference sequence). Trimming shortened V by 1 base and J by 3 bases, and 11 bases separated the two germline ends.